The clone carrying this T cell receptor (beta chain) was found a few times. Researchers amplified the TCR beta CDR3 regions from RNA transcripts. TCR CDR3 underwent first-round RT-PCR with the HTBI primer set. Via MiXCR, TCRdb re-called the multiplex PCR reads, giving one row per CDR3 protein. The repertoire holds 350,000 to 450,000 distinct CDR3 sequences, more than 13% seen once, with under 30% in the top ten. This sample stems from a study of T cells in Graves' hyperthyroidism and ophthalmopathy. CDR3 size: 13 residues. Germline CDR1 reads DFQATT; CDR2 reads SNEGSKA (reference sequence). With 3 bases removed from V and 2 bases from J, the gap between germline ends came to 11 bases.

The chain combines TRBV20-1 with TRBJ2-7; D might be TRBD1 or TRBD2, each matching 5 bases. This sequence originates from a man in his fifties or sixties with Graves' ophthalmopathy. The sequenced material came from blood. In DNA, the CDR3 is TGCAGTGCTAGCCGGGGCACGACCTACGAGCAGTACTTC. Encoded protein: CSASRGTTYEQYF.